This T cell receptor (beta chain) was documented in a study of blood T cell repertoires in COVID-19. About the research overall: Collection of acute and convalescent COVID-19 samples took place in the United States, Italy and Spain. Sources were T cells, B-cell-depleted T cells, or PBMCs; the material itself was cDNA or gDNA.

The germline CDR1 and CDR2 sequences are LGHNA and YNFKEQ. With V trimmed by 8 bases and J by 1 base, 13 bases remained unmatched. The CDR3 has 17 amino acids. In the authors' methods: Estimates of nucleated cell counts were drawn from the amplification of reference gene primers. Sequencing used immunoSEQ multiplex PCR; TCRdb keeps in-frame clones, though not all of them. The DNA was the basis for D and trimming; V, J and clone size are from that table. The sample records a few hundred thousand clones, about nine tenths being singletons. Sequenced input: peripheral blood. This clonotype was sampled from a man aged 50 to 59 with active or convalescent COVID-19. The rearrangement links TRBV4-2 to TRBJ2-3; TRBD2 matches at 9 bases. The DNA for the CDR3 is TGTGCCAGCGTCCAAATGGAGCGGGGGGACGGCACAGATACGCAGTATTTT. Protein sequence: CASVQMERGDGTDTQYF.